This T cell receptor (beta chain) is from a study of blood T cells in healthy people across ages. Findings of the study overall: Relative to aged donors, long-lived donors carried more naive CD4+ cells and displayed higher diversity. While age rose, TCR beta diversity per million T cells dropped in a roughly linear way.

Trimming at V came to 5 bases and at J to 7 bases, leaving 11 bases not matched to a gene. The V gene's germline CDR1 is PRHDT and CDR2 FYEKMQ (reference sequence). The CDR3 is 16 amino acids. To note about this clonotype: Its specificity is unknown.

It was with a sample-barcoded 5' primer and a J-beta primer mix that a second PCR of about 6 to 11 cycles was run. MiXCR was run by TCRdb on the 5' RACE reads, yielding one entry per CDR3 protein. Of hundreds of thousands of distinct CDR3 sequences listed, approximately 59% were seen once; the top ten hold about a quarter. Healthy Caucasian individuals from Russia aged roughly 6 to 90 were enrolled as donors. Sequencing was performed on blood. The chain has TRBV13 and TRBJ2-3, with 11 bases matching TRBD2. The TCR originated in a man aged 25 to 40 in good health. The CDR3 loop reads CASSPALAGGVNTQYF. As DNA, the CDR3 is TGTGCCAGCAGCCCGGCCCTAGCGGGGGGTGTAAATACGCAGTATTTT. Full variable domain (remainder filled in from reference TRBV13 and TRBJ2-3): AAGVIQSPRHLIKEKRETATLKCYPIPRHDTVYWYQQGPGQDPQFLISFYEKMQSDKGSIPDRFSAQQFSDYHSELNMSSLELGDSALYFCASSPALAGGVNTQYFGPGTRLTVL.